The 24 T cell receptor beta chains presented below share a single source sample, sequenced in a study of Graves' ophthalmopathy and Graves' hyperthyroidism. RNA transcripts were the source from which TCR beta CDR3 regions were amplified. In the first round, RT-PCR was carried out with HTBI primers, and a multiplex PCR formed the second round. TCRdb fed the multiplex PCR reads into MiXCR, producing one record per CDR3 protein. The sample includes a few hundred thousand distinct CDR3 sequences, just over 15% of them seen just once. The sample was peripheral blood. These receptors originate from a woman aged 18-30 years with stable Graves' hyperthyroidism.

As for this clonotype: A much larger clone sits a single nucleotide away, making a read error possible. The chain carries TRBV6-1 and TRBJ2-7; a weak D match, TRBD1 (6 bases). This CDR3 spans 15 amino acids. The germline V gene has CDR1 MNHNS and CDR2 SASEGT. The CDR3 spells CASNEVSGATYEQYF. The DNA of the CDR3 is TGTGCCAGCAATGAAGTCTCAGGGGCTACCTACGAGCAGTACTTC.

This clonotype was found many times. V gene TRBV5-1 combines with J gene TRBJ1-1; D is possibly TRBD1 (5 bases). This CDR3 comprises 12 residues. Per the germline V gene, CDR1 is SGHRS and CDR2 is YFSETQ. Trimming stripped 4 bases from V and 10 bases from J, with 14 bases between. This CDR3 reads CASSTGEIGAFF. DNA of the CDR3: TGCGCCAGCAGCACAGGCGAGATTGGAGCTTTCTTT.

This rearrangement joins TRBV7-9 to TRBJ2-7; 12 positions match TRBD2. CDR3 length: 14 amino acids. Germline assignment: CDR1 SEHNR and CDR2 FQNEAQ (reference sequence). The ends lost 7 bases at V and 6 bases at J; junction bases unmatched: 7. In DNA, the CDR3 is TGTGCCAGCATCCAGACTAGCGGGAGTCTCGAGCAGTACTTC. Amino acids: CASIQTSGSLEQYF.

This clonotype was recorded many times. V usage is TRBV19 and J usage is TRBJ1-5; TRBD1 might be the D (6 bases). The V gene's germline CDR1 is LNHDA and CDR2 SQIVND (reference sequence). The CDR3 covers 14 residues. Trimming removed 8 bases at V and 4 bases at J, with 15 bases between. CDR3 region: CASRRMTGNQPQHF. The DNA for the CDR3 is TGTGCCAGTCGACGAATGACAGGTAATCAGCCCCAGCATTTT.

A remark on this clonotype: This may be a read error, as it is one base from a much larger clone. V is TRBV29-1 and J is TRBJ1-1, with a tentative D call TRBD1 (5 bases). Germline CDR1 and CDR2: SQVTM and ANQGSEA. The CDR3 contains 12 residues. This CDR3 reads CSVENRNTGAFF. CDR3 nucleotide sequence: TGCAGCGTTGAAAACAGGAACACTGGAGCTTTCTTT. Looking up the rest from reference TRBV29-1 and TRBJ1-1 gives the full variable domain: SAVISQKPSRDICQRGTSLTIQCQVDSQVTMMFWYRQQPGQSLTLIATANQGSEATYESGFVIDKFPISRPNLTFSTLTVSNMSPEDSSIYLCSVENRNTGAFFGQGTRLTVV.

This chain uses TRBV6-1 with TRBJ1-2; D is possibly TRBD1 (5 bases). The CDR3 has 14 amino acids. Germline values: CDR1 MNHNS, CDR2 SASEGT. Trimming pared 10 bases from V and 8 bases from J, leaving 23 bases between. The CDR3 region is CATPGTELGEGYTF. The DNA for the CDR3 is TGTGCCACCCCCGGGACCGAACTTGGGGAGGGCTACACCTTC.

This clonotype has at least ten counts. The genes are TRBV12-3 or TRBV12-4 and TRBJ2-2; tentative D call: TRBD1 (6 bases). V gave up 7 bases and J gave up 7 bases, with 19 bases separating them. This CDR3 has 15 residues. CDR3 nucleotide sequence: TGTGCCAGCACTAACATTGGGGGCTGGGGCGGGGAGCTGTTTTTT. It translates to CASTNIGGWGGELFF.

This clonotype was observed many times. This rearrangement joins TRBV6-1 to TRBJ1-2; 8 bases are a match to TRBD1. J was trimmed by 4 bases and V by 5 bases; bases with no gene match: 9. The CDR3 contains 15 residues. The germline V gene encodes CDR1 MNHNS and CDR2 SASEGT. The CDR3 sequence is CASSRPTGGGYGYTF. CDR3 nucleotide sequence: TGTGCCAGCAGTCGCCCCACAGGGGGGGGCTATGGCTACACCTTC.

This clonotype was recorded at least ten times. V gene TRBV12-3 or TRBV12-4 combines with J gene TRBJ2-2; 7 bases match TRBD1. V trimming: 5 bases; J trimming: 5 bases; junction bases outside the gene matches: 8. This CDR3 has 15 amino acids. CDR3 protein: CASSRQGRGTGELFF. The DNA for the CDR3 is TGTGCCAGCAGTCGACAGGGAAGGGGAACCGGGGAGCTGTTTTTT.

This clonotype has a count of ten or more. The rearrangement joins TRBV5-6 to TRBJ1-2, with no clear D. This CDR3 is built from 13 residues. Germline V lookup: CDR1 SGHDT, CDR2 YYEEEE. Trimming shortened V by 0 bases and J by 8 bases, and 11 bases separated the two germline ends. The CDR3 protein is CASSLDETRGYTF. The CDR3 coding sequence is TGTGCCAGCAGCTTGGACGAAACACGGGGCTACACCTTC.

This clonotype was counted many times. The chain employs TRBV29-1 and TRBJ1-1; D may be TRBD1 (6 bases). Per germline, CDR1 SQVTM and CDR2 ANQGSEA. Trimming left V 0 bases short and J 6 bases short, with 17 bases between. This CDR3 has 15 amino acids. CDR3 sequence: CSVEDPTGLGPEAFF. The CDR3 DNA follows: TGCAGCGTTGAAGACCCGACAGGTCTTGGACCTGAAGCTTTCTTT.

This clonotype came up many times. The V call is TRBV12-5, the J call TRBJ2-2; possible D gene TRBD2, 5 bases. CDR3 length: 15 amino acids. The germline gives CDR1 LGHNT, CDR2 FRNRAP. Trimming left V 1 base short and J 4 bases short, with 10 bases between. The CDR3 sequence: CASGLGEGGTGELFF. As DNA, the CDR3 is TGTGCTAGTGGTTTGGGCGAGGGTGGCACCGGGGAGCTGTTTTTT.

This clonotype was observed at least ten times. The genes are TRBV12-3 or TRBV12-4 and TRBJ1-1, with a tentative D call TRBD1 (6 bases). V was clipped by 5 bases and J by 0 bases, with 19 bases between them. CDR3 length: 17 residues. CDR3 region: CASSRRGTYRMNTEAFF. CDR3 nucleotides: TGTGCCAGCAGTAGAAGGGGGACCTATCGGATGAACACTGAAGCTTTCTTT.

This clonotype was seen at least ten times. V and J are TRBV28 and TRBJ1-5; D ambiguous. Germline assignment: CDR1 MDHEN and CDR2 SYDVKM. This CDR3 has 13 amino acids. V dropped 6 bases and J dropped 3 bases, with 9 bases sitting between them. The CDR3 spells CASSLVLNQPQHF. As DNA, the CDR3 is TGTGCCAGCAGCCTGGTCCTCAATCAGCCCCAGCATTTT.

This clonotype was observed many times. The chain is built from TRBV11-1 and TRBJ2-7; 8 bases map to TRBD2. The ends lost 2 bases at V and 3 bases at J; junction bases unmatched: 6. Germline V lookup: CDR1 SGHAT, CDR2 FQDESV (reference sequence). CDR3 size: 15 residues. DNA of the CDR3: TGTGCCAGCAGCTTATCCCGGCGGGGGGACTACGAGCAGTACTTC. Its protein is CASSLSRRGDYEQYF.

This clonotype appeared many times. The chain joins TRBV28 to TRBJ2-7; a possible D gene is TRBD1 (6 bases). Trimming shortened V by 5 bases and J by 2 bases, and 13 bases separated the two germline ends. CDR1 MDHEN and CDR2 SYDVKM come from the germline V gene. The CDR3 length is 14 residues. CDR3 DNA: TGTGCCAGCAGTCCACTGGGACAAGCCTACGAGCAGTACTTC. Translation gives CASSPLGQAYEQYF.

This clonotype has at least ten counts. The rearrangement uses TRBV19 and TRBJ1-2, with D tentatively TRBD1 (5 bases). CDR1 is LNHDA, CDR2 SQIVND, per germline (reference sequence). Trimming stripped 8 bases from V and 4 bases from J, with 17 bases between. The CDR3 has 14 amino acids. The CDR3 nucleotides are TGTGCCAGTCGAGAGGCGGCGGGGCGCTATGGCTACACCTTC. This encodes CASREAAGRYGYTF.

A note on this clonotype: This clone may be a read error of a much larger clone one base away. The J gene is TRBJ2-5, the V gene TRBV11-1; the D gene is possibly TRBD2 (5 bases). Germline CDR1 and CDR2: SGHAT and FQDESV (reference sequence). This CDR3 spans 17 amino acids. CDR3 loop: CASSPLRLTGFVETEYF. CDR3 in DNA: TGTGCCAGCAGCCCGTTGAGACTTACGGGGTTCGTAGAGACCGAGTACTTC.

This clonotype was observed at least ten times. The rearrangement links TRBV12-3 or TRBV12-4 to TRBJ1-1; D is possibly TRBD1 (6 bases). Trimming stripped 6 bases from V and 0 bases from J, with 14 bases between. This CDR3 contains 15 residues. The DNA for the CDR3 is TGTGCCAGCAGCCCCCACAGGGCCCTGAACACTGAAGCTTTCTTT. Its translation: CASSPHRALNTEAFF.

This clonotype was found many times. The chain joins TRBV6-1 to TRBJ1-5, with D hard to call. V was pared by 3 bases and J by 2 bases, with 14 bases between. The CDR3 is made up of 16 amino acids. In germline, CDR1 is MNHNS, CDR2 SASEGT. For the CDR3, the DNA is TGTGCCAGCAGTGAGGATAGGGAATTGGGCAATCAGCCCCAGCATTTT. Its protein is CASSEDRELGNQPQHF.

This sequence joins TRBV3-1 and TRBJ1-6; 9 bases map to TRBD1. Germline V gene sequence: CDR1 LGHDT, CDR2 YNNKEL (reference sequence). V trimming: 3 bases; J trimming: 5 bases; junction bases outside the gene matches: 5. This CDR3 is 16 amino acids long. In DNA form, the CDR3 reads TGTGCCAGCAGCCATCCCCGGACAGGGGATAATTCACCCCTCCACTTT. Amino acid sequence: CASSHPRTGDNSPLHF.

V is TRBV14 and J is TRBJ1-2, with D unresolved. V gave up 0 bases and J gave up 5 bases, with 10 bases separating them. Germline values: CDR1 SGHDN, CDR2 FVKESK. The CDR3 contains 14 residues. Written as DNA, the CDR3 is TGTGCCAGCAGCCAAGATATCCGGGTATATGGCTACACCTTC. Translation gives CASSQDIRVYGYTF.

This clonotype has only a few counts. An end of the junction differs from the germline gene, which may be a read error. CDR3 nucleotides: TGTGCCAGCAGTTACCCACCTTCGGGAGTGGCGACGACTGATGCTTTCTTT. This sequence encodes CASSYPPSGVATTDAFF. This chain links TRBV6-5 with TRBJ1-1, with D unclear. In germline, CDR1 is MNHEY, CDR2 SVGAGI. There are 17 residues in the CDR3.

Many counts were recorded for this clonotype. This sequence joins TRBV15 and TRBJ2-4; no definite D call. This CDR3 spans 13 amino acids. V lost 3 bases and J lost 8, with 11 bases in between. Germline loops: CDR1 LNHNV, CDR2 YYDKDF (reference sequence). CDR3 DNA: TGTGCCACCAGCAGTGTCGTTCGGGACATTCAGTACTTC. This codes for CATSSVVRDIQYF.